This T cell receptor (beta chain) is from a study of T-cell reconstitution after alpha-beta-depleted transplantation in children. The study, taken as a whole, reports: Some patients owed their high day-60 TCRbeta diversity to surviving recipient T cells and thymic progenitors. Expanded graft clones, several hundred of them, were reportedly the source of alpha-beta T cells about two months after transplant. Diversity and T-cell counts at one year after transplant derived mostly from new T cells.

This CDR3 contains 16 residues. The junction had 7 bases not matched to a gene; V was cut back by 6 bases and J by 0 bases. Germline V gene sequence: CDR1 MNHNS, CDR2 SASEGT. Unique molecular identifiers were incorporated into the prepared TCRbeta library. TCRdb redid the calling of the PCR reads with MiXCR, one entry per CDR3 protein. The table has roughly 350,000 distinct CDR3 sequences, under 20% seen once; the top ten hold around 41%. This clonotype turned up a few times. Its antigen is currently unknown. V is TRBV6-1 and J is TRBJ2-1; TRBD2 aligns across 8 bases. This TCR came from a male patient aged 2-15 years who had a stem cell transplant for acute lymphoblastic leukemia, so the T cells may come from the graft donor. Sequenced here: PBMCs, mostly from graft donor cells, sampled 360 days after TCRalphabeta/CD19-depleted stem cell transplant. The CDR3 is CASRHSGGTSYNEQFF. The CDR3 region has the DNA TGTGCCAGCAGGCACAGCGGGGGCACCTCCTACAATGAGCAGTTCTTC.